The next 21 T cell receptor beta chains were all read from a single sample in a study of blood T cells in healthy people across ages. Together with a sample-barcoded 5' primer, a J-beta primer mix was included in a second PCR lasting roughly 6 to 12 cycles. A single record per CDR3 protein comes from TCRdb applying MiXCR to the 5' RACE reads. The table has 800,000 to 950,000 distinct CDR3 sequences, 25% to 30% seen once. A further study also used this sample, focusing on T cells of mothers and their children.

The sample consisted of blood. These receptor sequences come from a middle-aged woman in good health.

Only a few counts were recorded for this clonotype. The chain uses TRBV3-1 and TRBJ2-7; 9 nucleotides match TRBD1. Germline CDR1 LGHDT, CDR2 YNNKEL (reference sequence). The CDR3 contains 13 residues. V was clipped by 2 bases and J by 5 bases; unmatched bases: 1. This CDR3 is CASSQTGGDEQYF. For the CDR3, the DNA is TGTGCCAGCAGCCAAACAGGGGGCGACGAGCAGTACTTC.

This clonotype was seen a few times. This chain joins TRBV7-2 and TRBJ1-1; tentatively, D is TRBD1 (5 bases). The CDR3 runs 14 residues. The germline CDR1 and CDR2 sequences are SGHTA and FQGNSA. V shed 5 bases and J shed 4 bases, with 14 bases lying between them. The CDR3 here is CASSPRWGVTEAFF. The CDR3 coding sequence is TGTGCCAGCAGCCCCCGCTGGGGGGTCACTGAAGCTTTCTTT.

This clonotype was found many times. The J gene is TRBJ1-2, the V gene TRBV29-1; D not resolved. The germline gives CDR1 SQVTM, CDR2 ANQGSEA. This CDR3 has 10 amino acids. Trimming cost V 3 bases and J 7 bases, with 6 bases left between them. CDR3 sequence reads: CSVDAAGYTF. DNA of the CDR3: TGCAGCGTTGACGCGGCTGGCTACACCTTC. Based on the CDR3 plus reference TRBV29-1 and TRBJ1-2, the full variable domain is SAVISQKPSRDICQRGTSLTIQCQVDSQVTMMFWYRQQPGQSLTLIATANQGSEATYESGFVIDKFPISRPNLTFSTLTVSNMSPEDSSIYLCSVDAAGYTFGSGTRLTVV.

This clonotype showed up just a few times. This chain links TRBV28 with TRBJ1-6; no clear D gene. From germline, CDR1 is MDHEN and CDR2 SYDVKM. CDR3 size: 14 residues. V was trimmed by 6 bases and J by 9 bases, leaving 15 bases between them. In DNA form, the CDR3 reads TGTGCCAGCAGACCACAGTCCTTCGCTTCACCCCTCCACTTT. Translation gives CASRPQSFASPLHF.

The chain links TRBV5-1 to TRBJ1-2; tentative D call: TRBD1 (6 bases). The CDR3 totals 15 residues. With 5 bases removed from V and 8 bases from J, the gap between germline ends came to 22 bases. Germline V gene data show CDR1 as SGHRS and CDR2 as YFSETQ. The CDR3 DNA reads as TGCGCCAGCAGTCTTCAACAGGGTGGGGCCGACGGCTACACCTTC. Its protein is CASSLQQGGADGYTF.

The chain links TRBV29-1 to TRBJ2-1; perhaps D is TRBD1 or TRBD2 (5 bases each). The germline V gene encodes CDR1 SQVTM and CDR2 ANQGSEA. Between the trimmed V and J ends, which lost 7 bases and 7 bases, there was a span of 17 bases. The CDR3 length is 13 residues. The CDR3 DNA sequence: TGCAGCGGTGCCGGGACGGGTCGGAATGAGCAGTTCTTC. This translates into CSGAGTGRNEQFF.

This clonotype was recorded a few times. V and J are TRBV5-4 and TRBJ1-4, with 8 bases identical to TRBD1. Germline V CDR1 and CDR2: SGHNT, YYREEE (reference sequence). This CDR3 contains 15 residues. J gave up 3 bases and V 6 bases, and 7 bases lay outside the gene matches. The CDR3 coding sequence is TGTGCCAGCACCATATCGACAGGGGCTAATGAAAAACTGTTTTTT. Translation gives CASTISTGANEKLFF.

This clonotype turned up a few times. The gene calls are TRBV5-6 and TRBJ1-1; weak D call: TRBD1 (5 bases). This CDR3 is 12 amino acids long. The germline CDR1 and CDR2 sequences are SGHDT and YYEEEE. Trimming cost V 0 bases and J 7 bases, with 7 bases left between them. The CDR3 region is CASSLDQGEAFF. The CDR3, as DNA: TGTGCCAGCAGCTTGGACCAGGGTGAAGCTTTCTTT.

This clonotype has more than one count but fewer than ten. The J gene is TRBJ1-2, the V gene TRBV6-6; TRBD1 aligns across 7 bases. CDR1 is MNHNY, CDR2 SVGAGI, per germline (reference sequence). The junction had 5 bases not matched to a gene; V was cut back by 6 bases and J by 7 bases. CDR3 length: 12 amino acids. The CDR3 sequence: CASRFRDSGYTF. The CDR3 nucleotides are TGTGCCAGCAGATTCCGGGACAGTGGCTACACCTTC.

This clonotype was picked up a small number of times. CDR3 DNA: TGTGCCAGCAGTGTATGGGGACGGTTTAGCACAGATACGCAGTATTTT. Translated, it gives CASSVWGRFSTDTQYF. This rearrangement joins TRBV2 to TRBJ2-3; D possibly matches TRBD1 or TRBD2 (5 bases each). V was shortened by 4 bases and J by 0 bases, with 14 bases between the two germline ends. CDR1 is SNHLY, CDR2 FYNNEI, per germline. The CDR3 consists of 16 residues.

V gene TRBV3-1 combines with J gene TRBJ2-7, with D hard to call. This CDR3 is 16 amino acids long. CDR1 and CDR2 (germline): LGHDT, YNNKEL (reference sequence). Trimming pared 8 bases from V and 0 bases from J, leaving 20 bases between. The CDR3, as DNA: TGTGCCAGCTGCCCCACATCCGTCAGAAACTCCTACGAGCAGTACTTC. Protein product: CASCPTSVRNSYEQYF.

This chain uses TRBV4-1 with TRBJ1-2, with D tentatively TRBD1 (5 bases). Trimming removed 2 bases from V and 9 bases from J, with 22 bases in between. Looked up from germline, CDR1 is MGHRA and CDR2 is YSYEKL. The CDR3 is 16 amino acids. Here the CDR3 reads CASSQYRNRVPRRYTF. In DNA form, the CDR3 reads TGCGCCAGCAGCCAATACAGGAACCGAGTTCCGAGACGCTACACCTTC.

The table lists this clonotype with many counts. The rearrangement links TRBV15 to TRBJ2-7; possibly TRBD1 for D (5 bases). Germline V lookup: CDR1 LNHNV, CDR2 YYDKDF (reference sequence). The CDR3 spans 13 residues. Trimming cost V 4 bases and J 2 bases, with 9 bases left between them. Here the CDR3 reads CATSIQVAYEQYF. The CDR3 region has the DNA TGTGCCACCAGCATACAGGTTGCCTACGAGCAGTACTTC.

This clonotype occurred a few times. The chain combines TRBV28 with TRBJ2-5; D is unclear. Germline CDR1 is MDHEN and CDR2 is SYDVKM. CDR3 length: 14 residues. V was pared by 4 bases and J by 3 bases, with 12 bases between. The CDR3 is CASSSPGRKETQYF. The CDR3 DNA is TGTGCCAGCAGTTCCCCGGGCAGGAAAGAGACCCAGTACTTC.

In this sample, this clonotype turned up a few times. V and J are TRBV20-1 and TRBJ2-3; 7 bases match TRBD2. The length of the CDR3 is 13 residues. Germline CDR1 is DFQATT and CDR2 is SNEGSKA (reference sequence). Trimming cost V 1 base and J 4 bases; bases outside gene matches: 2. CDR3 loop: CSARGLASDTQYF. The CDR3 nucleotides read TGCAGTGCTAGAGGACTAGCTTCAGATACGCAGTATTTT.

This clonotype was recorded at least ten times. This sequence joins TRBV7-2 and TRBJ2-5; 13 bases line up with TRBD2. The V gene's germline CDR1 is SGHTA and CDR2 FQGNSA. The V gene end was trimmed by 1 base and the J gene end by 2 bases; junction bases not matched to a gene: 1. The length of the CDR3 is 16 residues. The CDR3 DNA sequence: TGTGCCAGCAGCTTAGGGACTAGCGGGGGACAAGAGACCCAGTACTTC. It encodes CASSLGTSGGQETQYF.

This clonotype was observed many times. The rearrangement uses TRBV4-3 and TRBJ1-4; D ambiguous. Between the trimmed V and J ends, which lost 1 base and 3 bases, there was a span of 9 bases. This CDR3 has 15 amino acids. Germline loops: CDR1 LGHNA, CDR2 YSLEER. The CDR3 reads CASSQGHRANEKLFF. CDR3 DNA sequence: TGCGCCAGCAGCCAAGGGCATAGGGCTAATGAAAAACTGTTTTTT.

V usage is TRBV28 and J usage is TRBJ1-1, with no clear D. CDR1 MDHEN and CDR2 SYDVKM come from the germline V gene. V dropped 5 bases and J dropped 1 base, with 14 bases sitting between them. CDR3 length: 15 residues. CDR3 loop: CASSLLRVSNTEAFF. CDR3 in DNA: TGTGCCAGCAGTCTCCTACGGGTCTCGAACACTGAAGCTTTCTTT. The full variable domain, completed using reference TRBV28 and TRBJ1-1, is DVKVTQSSRYLVKRTGEKVFLECVQDMDHENMFWYRQDPGLGLRLIYFSYDVKMKEKGDIPEGYSVSREKKERFSLILESASTNQTSMYLCASSLLRVSNTEAFFGQGTRLTVV.

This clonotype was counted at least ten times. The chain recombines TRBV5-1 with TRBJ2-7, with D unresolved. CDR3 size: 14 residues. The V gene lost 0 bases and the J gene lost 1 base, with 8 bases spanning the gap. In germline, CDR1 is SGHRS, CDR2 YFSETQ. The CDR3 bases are TGCGCCAGCAGCTTGGACTCACTATCCTACGAGCAGTACTTC. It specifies CASSLDSLSYEQYF.

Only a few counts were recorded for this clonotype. The CDR3, as DNA: TGCGCCAGCAGCTTGGAGGCGGGGTTGAACACTGAAGCTTTCTTT. This encodes CASSLEAGLNTEAFF. The chain is built from TRBV5-1 and TRBJ1-1, with D uncertain. This CDR3 has 15 residues. V lost 0 bases, J lost 0 bases, and 9 bases lay in between. CDR1 and CDR2 from the germline V gene are SGHRS and YFSETQ.

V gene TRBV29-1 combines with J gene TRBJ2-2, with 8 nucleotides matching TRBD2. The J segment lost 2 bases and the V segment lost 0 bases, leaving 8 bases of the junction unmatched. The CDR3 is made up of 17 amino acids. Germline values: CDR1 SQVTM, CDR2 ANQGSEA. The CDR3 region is CSVEDTFSGTNTGELFF. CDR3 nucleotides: TGCAGCGTTGAAGATACCTTTAGCGGGACTAACACCGGGGAGCTGTTTTTT.